The rows below give T cell receptor beta chains drawn from one sample of a study of beta chain features in type 1 diabetes. The data were produced by immunoSEQ multiplex PCR, yet TCRdb's version contains in-frame clones alone and is incomplete. The data show about 250,000 clones, roughly 13% seen once. The source material was naive CD4+ T cells from blood. The receptors shown here come from a middle-aged woman in good health. Each CDR3 is given with its conserved first and last residue.

length: 15
V: TRBV11-2
J: TRBJ2-2
CDR3: CASSKTLQNTGELFF

length: 13
V: TRBV19
J: TRBJ2-3
CDR3: CASSSRAADTQYF

length: 12
V: TRBV5-4
J: TRBJ2-5
CDR3: CADSLGGETQYF

length: 14
V: TRBV2
J: TRBJ2-2
CDR3: CASSRTGNTGELFF

length: 13
V: TRBV7-2
J: TRBJ1-2
CDR3: CASSGQGNYGYTF

length: 13
V: TRBV2
J: TRBJ2-2
CDR3: CASHGDRAGELFF

length: 18
V: TRBV4-2
J: TRBJ2-5
CDR3: CASSQARTSGANLGTQYF

length: 15
V: TRBV5-4
J: TRBJ1-1
CDR3: CASSLARGRNTEAFF

length: 15
V: TRBV19
J: TRBJ1-5
CDR3: CASTRGGTYNQPQHF

length: 12
V: TRBV6-6
J: TRBJ1-1
CDR3: CASRPVNTEAFF

length: 15
V: TRBV14
J: TRBJ1-4
CDR3: CASSQRTGGDEKLFF

length: 16
V: TRBV9
J: TRBJ2-7
CDR3: CASSVEAGTGLYEQYF

length: 13
V: TRBV29-1
J: TRBJ1-2
CDR3: CSVEAAGIFGYTF

length: 15
V: TRBV5-8
J: TRBJ2-1
CDR3: CASSLDRVAYNEQFF